A single sample gave rise to the 5 T cell receptor beta chains below, sequenced in a study of blood T cell repertoires in COVID-19. Assay: immunoSEQ multiplex PCR; the TCRdb copy retains only in-frame clones and omits some. Of 140,000 or so clones in the sample, 75% to 90% were seen once. Sequenced: peripheral blood. These receptors were collected from a woman between 45 and 60 years old with acute or convalescent COVID-19.

This chain connects TRBV7-2 to TRBJ2-1, with 14 nucleotides matching TRBD2. J lost 6 bases, V lost 5 bases, and 3 bases had no gene match. Germline values: CDR1 SGHTA, CDR2 FQGNSA. The CDR3 runs 15 residues. CDR3 in DNA: TGTGCCAGCAGCGTGGGACTAGCGGGAGCCAATGAGCAGTTCTTC. This gives the protein CASSVGLAGANEQFF.

The V call is TRBV7-6, the J call TRBJ2-3; possible D gene TRBD2, 5 bases. V gave up 5 bases and J gave up 6 bases, with 30 bases separating them. CDR3 length: 19 amino acids. Germline CDR1 is SGHVS and CDR2 is FNYEAQ. The CDR3 bases are TGTGCCAGCAGCGGATCGGGGTCGGGCTACCACATTCTCCAGGATACGCAGTATTTT. This translates into CASSGSGSGYHILQDTQYF.

The CDR3: CASRRGSYNEQFF. In nucleotides, the CDR3 is TGTGCCAGTAGAAGGGGCTCCTACAATGAGCAGTTCTTC. This chain links TRBV19 with TRBJ2-1; weak D call: TRBD1 (5 bases). This CDR3 comprises 13 residues. Germline values: CDR1 LNHDA, CDR2 SQIVND (reference sequence). Trimming left V 6 bases short and J 0 bases short, with 6 bases between.

The chain couples TRBV24-1 to TRBJ2-3; D is uncertain. Germline loops: CDR1 KGHDR, CDR2 SFDVKD. This CDR3 is 12 amino acids long. The germline V and J ends were trimmed by 3 bases and 8 bases, with 8 bases remaining between them. In nucleotides, the CDR3 is TGTGCCACCAGTGATCAGAGGTCTACGCAGTATTTT. It codes for CATSDQRSTQYF.

The rearrangement links TRBV2 to TRBJ2-2; possible D gene TRBD1, 5 bases. The CDR3 length is 14 residues. CDR1 and CDR2 from the germline V gene are SNHLY and FYNNEI. V shed 4 bases and J shed 5 bases, with 11 bases lying between them. DNA of the CDR3: TGTGCCAGCAGTGGGGGCAGCCTGACCGGGGAGCTGTTTTTT. Encoded protein: CASSGGSLTGELFF.